This TCR beta chain is drawn from a study of CD8+ T cells in alopecia areata (dated by TCRdb to 2017 to 2018). As for the study more broadly: The treated patients, all with moderate-to-severe alopecia areata, were enrolled in an open-label pilot trial of oral tofacitinib given at 5 to 10 mg twice daily. Clonality in the scalp was compared among normal scalp (n=4), patchy alopecia areata scalp (n=8), and alopecia totalis/universalis scalp (n=8). RNA was extracted with the PAXgene miRNA kit for fixed scalp, the miRNeasy kit for PBMCs, and the RNeasy kit for mouse skin. TCRbeta CDR3 regions were amplified by immunoSEQ multiplex PCR using 35 Vbeta forward and 13 Jbeta reverse primers. Disease severity in treated patients was measured with the SALT score, which quantifies the percentage of affected scalp surface area. Tofacitinib was administered for 6 to 18 months, and 6 months of follow-up off drug were then conducted to assess delayed response and recurrence. Tofacitinib-treated patients had biopsies at baseline and at 4 and 24 weeks of treatment, with a later scalp biopsy in several patients. On the human side, TCRbeta sequencing was run on scalp tissue and on sorted CD4+ and CD8+ peripheral blood T cells from healthy controls and from alopecia areata patients with either patchy or totalis/universalis disease. To study T cell clonal expansion in alopecia areata, the researchers applied high-throughput TCRbeta sequencing to both the C3H/HeJ mouse model and human patients. What the study reported, not specific to this receptor: The treated cohort was small, with a single nonresponder, so links between baseline CD8+ expansion and response need larger studies. Shared TCR sequences between patients were less evident than in mice, which may be partly attributable to HLA diversity in the patient population. Scalp clonality and the number of expanded CD8+ clones among the top 100 scalp clones were significantly decreased by tofacitinib. Scalp TCR repertoire analysis is complicated because resident alphabeta T cells in normal human skin are also sequenced, whereas mouse skin is dominated by gammadelta T cells. Many expanded lesional clones persisted in scalp and blood during tofacitinib treatment, which may partly explain relapse after stopping treatment. Compared with normal scalp, lesional scalp, particularly in alopecia totalis/universalis, had higher clonality and more expanded CD8+ clones, which suggests antigenic drive.

The library was produced with the immunoSEQ multiplex PCR assay. To provide template for TCR sequencing, every sample had RNA extracted and reverse transcribed into cDNA. First-strand cDNA was synthesized with SuperScript III using a 2:1 mix of oligo-dT and random hexamers. A synthetic immune receptor repertoire was used to assess amplification bias, and residual bias was removed computationally. Per the original workflow: After raw reads were preprocessed to remove errors, the CDR3 was defined following IMGT conventions as running from the conserved cysteine to phenylalanine. To get clonality, Shannon entropy was normalized by log2 of the number of productive unique TCRs and the result was subtracted from 1. Scalp TCRbeta sequences were cross-referenced with sorted blood CD4 and CD8 repertoires so that the CD4 or CD8 identity of scalp clones could be inferred. TCRdb took over this immuneACCESS table, retaining in-frame rearrangements with V and J assigned. Such tables are incomplete; in checked studies, under half of the missing clones stem from an unresolved V gene, and the remainder is unexplained. D and trimming were read from the DNA, whereas the V and J calls and clone size are those reported in that table. The sample table holds around 140,000 clones, of which around 87% were seen once. The ten largest clones take up less than 15% of the sample.

Worth noting for this clone: The clone's antigen remains unknown. No per-base quality is available; no much larger clone lies one base away.

Taken with the paper, the label for time point translates to: about 4 weeks on oral tofacitinib. Per the publication, the treatment or condition label means: oral pan-JAK inhibitor, 5-10 mg twice daily. Peripheral blood and lesional scalp punch biopsies were obtained from patients with alopecia areata. PBMCs were isolated by density centrifugation and stained for CD3, CD4 and CD8, and CD4+ and CD8+ T cells were sorted on a FACSAria. Sequenced here: CD8+ T cells sorted from blood, sampled at week 4, from a patient treated with tofacitinib. The TCR sequence derives from a human donor with alopecia areata.

The CDR3 loop reads CAGLQGMNTEAFF. In nucleotides, the sequence is TGTGCCGGCTTACAGGGAATGAACACTGAAGCTTTCTTT. Recombination connected TRBV30 to TRBJ1-1; a weak D assignment points to TRBD1 (6 bases agree). From cysteine to phenylalanine, the CDR3 is 13 amino acids long. The sequence is cut down to CDR3 DNA, 39 bases in frame from base 1. V is shortened by 8 bases, J by 0 bases, and the region joining them spans 13 bases. Taken from the germline V gene (reference sequence), the CDR1 and CDR2 loops are GTSNPN and SVGIG.